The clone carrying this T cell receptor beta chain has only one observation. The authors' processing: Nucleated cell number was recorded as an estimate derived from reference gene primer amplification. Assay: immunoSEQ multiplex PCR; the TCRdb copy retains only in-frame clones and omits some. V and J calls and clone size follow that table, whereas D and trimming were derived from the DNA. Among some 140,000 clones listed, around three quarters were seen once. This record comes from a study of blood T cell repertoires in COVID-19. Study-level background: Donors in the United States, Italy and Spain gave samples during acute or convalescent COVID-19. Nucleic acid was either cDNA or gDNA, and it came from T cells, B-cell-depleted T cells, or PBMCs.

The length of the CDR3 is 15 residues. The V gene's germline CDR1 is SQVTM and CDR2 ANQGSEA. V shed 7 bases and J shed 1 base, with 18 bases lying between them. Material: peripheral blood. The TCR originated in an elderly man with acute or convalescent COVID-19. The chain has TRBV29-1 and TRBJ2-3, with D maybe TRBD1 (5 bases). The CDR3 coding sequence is TGCAGCGCCAAGGACACTCAAACGGGCACAGATACGCAGTATTTT. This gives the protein CSAKDTQTGTDTQYF.